Each of the 18 T cell receptor beta chains below was sequenced from the same sample in a study of cytomegalovirus exposure and HLA in healthy donors. The PCR had 60 Vbeta and 13 Jbeta primers. Assay used: immunoSEQ multiplex PCR; TCRdb lists only in-frame clones, some missing. This table holds roughly 90,000 clones, 85% to 90% found once. Sequencing input: PBMCs. The receptors stem from a man between 18 and 35 years old in good health and CMV-seronegative.

A single count supports this clone. The CDR3 sequence: CASSLYSGSSYEQYF. For the CDR3, the DNA is TGCGCCAGCAGCTTGTATTCGGGGTCATCCTACGAGCAGTACTTC. The chain is built from TRBV5-1 and TRBJ2-7; the D gene is possibly TRBD2 (5 bases). CDR1 SGHRS and CDR2 YFSETQ come from the germline V gene. The V end was cut by 1 base, the J end by 1 base, with 12 bases between. This CDR3 region has 15 residues. The full variable domain, completed using reference TRBV5-1 and TRBJ2-7, is KAGVTQTPRYLIKTRGQQVTLSCSPISGHRSVSWYQQTPGQGLQFLFEYFSETQRNKGNFPGRFSGRQFSNSRSEMNVSTLELGDSALYLCASSLYSGSSYEQYFGPGTRLTVT.

The chain employs TRBV19 and TRBJ2-1; 11 bases line up with TRBD2. CDR3 size: 15 residues. The trim removed 5 bases at V and 10 bases at J, leaving 10 bases unmatched. CDR1 is LNHDA and CDR2 is SQIVND in the germline V gene (reference sequence). The DNA for the CDR3 is TGTGCCAGTAGTCGTAGCGGGAGGGCCGTCAAGGAGCAGTTCTTC. It encodes CASSRSGRAVKEQFF.

The chain recombines TRBV19 with TRBJ1-2; tentative D call: TRBD1 (6 bases). There are 14 residues in the CDR3. V dropped 5 bases and J dropped 3 bases, with 13 bases sitting between them. Germline assignment: CDR1 LNHDA and CDR2 SQIVND (reference sequence). CDR3: CASSSSDRHYGYTF. CDR3 sequence (DNA): TGTGCCAGTAGTTCTTCGGACAGACACTATGGCTACACCTTC.

This sequence joins TRBV6-1 and TRBJ1-2; 8 nucleotides agree with TRBD1. Trimming took 2 bases from V and 5 from J; bases not matched to a gene: 4. This CDR3 has 14 amino acids. Germline V CDR1 and CDR2: MNHNS, SASEGT. Here the CDR3 reads CASSERNRGYGYTF. CDR3 DNA: TGTGCCAGCAGTGAAAGGAACAGGGGGTATGGCTACACCTTC.

The genes are TRBV5-1 and TRBJ2-7; no definite D call. In germline, CDR1 is SGHRS, CDR2 YFSETQ. The length of the CDR3 is 12 residues. V dropped 5 bases and J dropped 3 bases, with 9 bases sitting between them. The CDR3 reads CASREHNYEQYF. Here the CDR3 DNA reads TGCGCCAGCAGAGAACACAACTACGAGCAGTACTTC.

The chain carries TRBV21-1 and TRBJ2-5; no check of the table's D call, TRBD2, against the DNA was made. The end of the DNA fits TRBJ2-7 better, so the J call may be wrong. TRBV21-1 is a known pseudogene. The CDR3 has 17 amino acids. CDR3 protein: CASSTRGGVQDSYEQYF. The CDR3 DNA is TGTGCCAGCAGCACGCGAGGGGGGGTGCAAGACTCCTACGAGCAGTACTTC.

This clone was counted a single time. This chain joins TRBV28 and TRBJ1-1, with TRBD1 as a possible D gene (6 bases). CDR3 length: 14 residues. Trimming took off 8 bases at V and 1 base at J, with 14 bases between the two ends. Germline loops: CDR1 MDHEN, CDR2 SYDVKM. The CDR3 DNA reads as TGTGCCAGCTTCCCGGGACACAAGAACACTGAAGCTTTCTTT. Translating it yields CASFPGHKNTEAFF. The full variable domain, rest sourced from reference TRBV28 and TRBJ1-1, is DVKVTQSSRYLVKRTGEKVFLECVQDMDHENMFWYRQDPGLGLRLIYFSYDVKMKEKGDIPEGYSVSREKKERFSLILESASTNQTSMYLCASFPGHKNTEAFFGQGTRLTVV.

This clone came up a few times. The chain recombines TRBV29-1 with TRBJ1-2; D remains unclear. CDR3 size: 13 residues. CDR1 SQVTM and CDR2 ANQGSEA come from the germline V gene. Trimming shortened V by 0 bases and J by 4 bases, and 9 bases separated the two germline ends. In nucleotides, the CDR3 is TGCAGCGTTGAAGATAGGGAGATCTATGGCTACACCTTC. Residues: CSVEDREIYGYTF. Full variable domain (outside the CDR3, taken from reference TRBV29-1 and TRBJ1-2): SAVISQKPSRDICQRGTSLTIQCQVDSQVTMMFWYRQQPGQSLTLIATANQGSEATYESGFVIDKFPISRPNLTFSTLTVSNMSPEDSSIYLCSVEDREIYGYTFGSGTRLTVV.

The genes are TRBV7-2 and TRBJ2-7; 7 bases line up with TRBD1. With 0 bases clipped from V and 7 bases from J, the junction kept 6 bases outside the gene matches. This CDR3 spans 14 amino acids. The germline V gene encodes CDR1 SGHTA and CDR2 FQGNSA. In nucleotides, the CDR3 is TGTGCCAGCAGCTTAGCGGTTCAGGGGGAGGAGCAGTACTTC. Translated, it gives CASSLAVQGEEQYF.

V gene TRBV28 combines with J gene TRBJ2-3; 10 bases agree with TRBD1. The CDR3 extends over 12 amino acids. The junction had 6 bases not matched to a gene; V was cut back by 3 bases and J by 15 bases. Germline loops: CDR1 MDHEN, CDR2 SYDVKM. CDR3 DNA sequence: TGTGCCAGCAGTTTCGGAGACAGGGGGCCATATTTT. Protein: CASSFGDRGPYF.

A single count supports this clone. The chain joins TRBV14 to TRBJ2-1, with TRBD2 identical over 11 bases. With 4 bases clipped from V and 9 bases from J, the junction kept 14 bases outside the gene matches. The germline gives CDR1 SGHDN, CDR2 FVKESK. CDR3 length equals 17 residues. The CDR3 region is CASSPRTSGLRQTEQFF. The CDR3, as DNA: TGTGCCAGCAGCCCCCGGACTAGCGGGTTACGTCAGACTGAGCAGTTCTTC.

The rearrangement uses TRBV29-1 and TRBJ1-1, with TRBD1 matching over 8 bases. The length of the CDR3 is 12 residues. The ends lost 7 bases at V and 0 bases at J; junction bases unmatched: 1. Germline V gives CDR1 SQVTM, CDR2 ANQGSEA. CDR3 DNA sequence: TGCAGCGGGGACAGGTTGAACACTGAAGCTTTCTTT. It is translated as CSGDRLNTEAFF.

This chain uses TRBV29-1 with TRBJ2-1, with 7 nucleotides matching TRBD2. V gave up 7 bases and J gave up 4 bases; unmatched junction bases: 1. Germline V lookup: CDR1 SQVTM, CDR2 ANQGSEA. The CDR3 extends over 11 amino acids. The CDR3 DNA sequence: TGCAGCGGACTAGCTTACAATGAGCAGTTCTTC. Amino acids: CSGLAYNEQFF.

J is TRBJ1-2 and V is TRBV7-2; D possibly corresponds to TRBD1 (5 bases). Germline lookup yields CDR1 SGHTA and CDR2 FQGNSA. The CDR3 has 13 amino acids. V was trimmed by 2 bases and J by 7 bases, leaving 11 bases between them. The CDR3 sequence: CASSLYGARGYTF. The CDR3 DNA sequence: TGTGCCAGCAGCTTATATGGGGCACGTGGCTACACCTTC.

This chain uses TRBV25-1 with TRBJ2-4; 9 nucleotides match TRBD2. J gave up 0 bases and V 1 base, and 4 bases lay outside the gene matches. The CDR3 spans 17 residues. CDR1 and CDR2 from the germline V gene are MGHDK and SYGVNS. The CDR3 DNA sequence: TGTGCCAGCAGTGAATGGGTAGCGGGAGCAGCCAAAAACATTCAGTACTTC. Protein: CASSEWVAGAAKNIQYF. Based on the CDR3 plus reference TRBV25-1 and TRBJ2-4, the full variable domain is EADIYQTPRYLVIGTGKKITLECSQTMGHDKMYWYQQDPGMELHLIHYSYGVNSTEKGDLSSESTVSRIRTEHFPLTLESARPSHTSQYLCASSEWVAGAAKNIQYFGAGTRLSVL.

The CDR3 DNA follows: TGTGCCAGCAGTTCGGAGCCCGGACAGGGTCTCTCTGGGGCCAACGTCCTGACTTTC. Translated: CASSSEPGQGLSGANVLTF. The V gene is TRBV27, the J gene TRBJ2-6, with 8 bases lining up with TRBD1. Germline CDR1 MNHEY, CDR2 SMNVEV (reference sequence). The CDR3 consists of 19 residues. The junction had 11 bases not matched to a gene; V was cut back by 4 bases and J by 0 bases.

J is TRBJ2-1 and V is TRBV10-3; 7 bases fit TRBD2. V shed 6 bases and J 0 bases; nucleotides not matched to a gene: 8. Germline-derived CDR1 and CDR2 are ENHRY and SYGVKD. The CDR3 totals 16 residues. The CDR3 DNA reads TGTGCCATCAGGGGAGGGCGGGAAAGCTCCTACAATGAGCAGTTCTTC. Protein: CAIRGGRESSYNEQFF.

The CDR3 spells CASSPGTDTQYF. The CDR3 nucleotides read TGTGCCAGCAGCCCGGGGACAGATACGCAGTATTTT. V gene TRBV11-2 combines with J gene TRBJ2-3; possible D gene TRBD2, 5 bases. The CDR3 has 12 residues. CDR1 and CDR2 (germline): SGHAT, FQNNGV. The ends were cut back, 5 bases at V and 3 bases at J, with 6 bases in the middle.